The next 6 T cell receptor beta chains were all read from a single sample in a study of shared clonotypes between healthy human individuals. Assay used: immunoSEQ multiplex PCR; TCRdb lists only in-frame clones, some missing. The sample includes some 1,600,000 clones, around 98% of them seen just once. Sequenced material: naive CD4+ T cells sorted from blood. Subset here: CD45RA+ positively selected. These receptors were collected from a man between 25 and 39 years old in good health.

The chain employs TRBV6-1 and TRBJ2-5, with 11 nucleotides matching TRBD2. V dropped 1 base and J dropped 7; count of bases not matched to a gene: 5. Germline assignment: CDR1 MNHNS and CDR2 SASEGT. The length of the CDR3 is 15 residues. In nucleotides, the CDR3 is TGTGCCAGCAGTGAAGGATTAGCGGGAGGGGTGACCCAGTACTTC. This gives the protein CASSEGLAGGVTQYF.

V is TRBV29-1 and J is TRBJ2-2; 10 bases fit TRBD2. Germline values: CDR1 SQVTM, CDR2 ANQGSEA. The V and J ends lost 6 bases and 2 bases, in that order; junction bases with no gene match: 12. The CDR3 runs to 17 residues. The CDR3 loop reads CSVQKGPSGGNTGELFF. CDR3 sequence (DNA): TGCAGCGTCCAAAAGGGGCCTAGCGGGGGTAACACCGGGGAGCTGTTTTTT.

This chain connects TRBV6-5 to TRBJ2-7; a weak D match, TRBD2 (6 bases). V lost 5 bases, J lost 3 bases, and 11 bases lay in between. CDR3 length: 13 amino acids. Per germline, CDR1 MNHEY and CDR2 SVGAGI. CDR3 nucleotide sequence: TGTGCCAGCAGTCAGGGACTTTACTACGAGCAGTACTTC. Amino acid sequence: CASSQGLYYEQYF.

The V gene is TRBV28, the J gene TRBJ2-7, with 9 positions matching TRBD2. The CDR3 spans 15 residues. The J segment lost 2 bases and the V segment lost 3 bases, leaving 5 bases of the junction unmatched. CDR1 is MDHEN and CDR2 is SYDVKM in the germline V gene. CDR3 coding DNA: TGTGCCAGCAGTTTTTCTAGCGGGGCGACCTACGAGCAGTACTTC. Protein sequence: CASSFSSGATYEQYF.

Points on this clone: Additional DNA sequences in this sample encode the identical CDR3. This chain joins TRBV18 and TRBJ1-5; no clear D gene. The CDR3 length is 13 residues. The germline CDR1 and CDR2 sequences are KGHSH and LQKENI. Trimming took off 2 bases at V and 2 bases at J, with 4 bases between the two ends. For the CDR3, the DNA is TGTGCCAGCTCACCAGACCGCAATCAGCCCCAGCATTTT. Translated, it gives CASSPDRNQPQHF.

This clone was counted only a few times. The rearrangement joins TRBV10-2 to TRBJ1-1; D ambiguous. The V end lost 3 bases, the J end lost 4 bases, and 9 bases lay between the germline ends. The CDR3 is 13 amino acids. CDR1 is WSHSY and CDR2 is SAAADI in the germline V gene. The CDR3 reads CASSDFEGTEAFF. DNA for the CDR3: TGCGCCAGCAGTGACTTCGAGGGCACTGAAGCTTTCTTT.